This T cell receptor (beta chain) was documented in a study of metastatic and nonmetastatic thyroid tumors. Study context: Across blood and tumor or nodule tissue, repertoires from malignant and benign thyroid patients were compared with one another.

This clone has a count of ten or more. What it binds is not known. All patients were untreated before thyroid surgery. Authors' methods: The study built a papillary thyroid cancer distant-metastasis classifier from CDR3 differences across clinicopathological groups. TCRdb reassembled clones from the PCR reads with MiXCR. TCRdb's processing, not the study's, gives the V and J calls here. The sample holds around 53,000 clones, over 15% seen once. Study outcomes and limitations: Malignant tumors reportedly showed significantly higher TCR beta diversity than benign nodules in both blood and tumor.

V was shortened by 4 bases and J by 10 bases, with 14 bases between the two germline ends. Germline V lookup: CDR1 MGHRA, CDR2 YSYEKL. CDR3 size: 14 residues. The chain combines TRBV4-1 with TRBJ1-6, with a weak D call TRBD1 (6 bases). The origin of this receptor is a female donor with papillary thyroid cancer or a benign thyroid nodule (not recorded which). Some clones in this sample may be carry-over from other donors' samples. The specimen was blood. CDR3 protein: CASSPSRGGSPLHF. For the CDR3, the DNA is TGCGCCAGCAGCCCGTCCCGCGGGGGCTCACCCCTCCACTTT.